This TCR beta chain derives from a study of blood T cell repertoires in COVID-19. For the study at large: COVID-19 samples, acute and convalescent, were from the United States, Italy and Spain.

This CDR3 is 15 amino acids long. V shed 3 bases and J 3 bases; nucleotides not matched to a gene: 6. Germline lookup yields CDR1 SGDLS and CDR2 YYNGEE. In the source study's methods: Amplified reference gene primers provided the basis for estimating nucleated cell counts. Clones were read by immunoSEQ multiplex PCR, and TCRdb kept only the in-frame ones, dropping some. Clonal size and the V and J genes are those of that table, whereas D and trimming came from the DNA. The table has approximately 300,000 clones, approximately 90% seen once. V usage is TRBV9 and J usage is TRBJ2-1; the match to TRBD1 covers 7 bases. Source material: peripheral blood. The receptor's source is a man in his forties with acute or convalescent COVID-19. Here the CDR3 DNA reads TGTGCCAGCAGCGCGGGACAGACTTTCTACAATGAGCAGTTCTTC. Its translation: CASSAGQTFYNEQFF. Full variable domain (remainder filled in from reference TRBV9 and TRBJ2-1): DSGVTQTPKHLITATGQRVTLRCSPRSGDLSVYWYQQSLDQGLQFLIQYYNGEERAKGNILERFSAQQFPDLHSELNLSSLELGDSALYFCASSAGQTFYNEQFFGPGTRLTVL.